This TCR beta chain comes out of a study of stem cell transplantation in POMP-related autoinflammatory disease. Study outcomes and limitations: In patients with PRAID, every analyzed T-cell subset tended to show lower diversity and higher clonality. Patients with PRAID showed a restricted number of unique TRB V-J gene pairings.

Assay: immunoSEQ multiplex PCR; the TCRdb copy retains only in-frame clones and omits some. The sample has roughly 9,100 clones; roughly nine tenths are singletons. PRAID featured immunodeficiency plus autoinflammation. With 3 bases removed from V and 8 bases from J, the gap between germline ends came to 22 bases. The CDR3 is 16 amino acids. Germline CDR1 MGHDK, CDR2 SYGVNS. As for this clone: Its cognate antigen is unknown.

This sequence originates from a human donor with POMP-related autoinflammation and immune dysregulation (PRAID). The chain employs TRBV25-1 and TRBJ1-2; D gene unclear. The specimen comprised CD8+ T cells from PBMCs, sampled before stem cell transplantation. DNA of the CDR3: TGTGCCAGCAGTGACTCCTTGAGGGAGGCGGAATGGGGCTACACCTTC. Its protein is CASSDSLREAEWGYTF.